This T cell receptor (beta chain) was sequenced in a study of cytomegalovirus exposure and HLA in healthy donors. The CDR3 has 14 residues. J gave up 6 bases and V 5 bases, and 7 bases lay outside the gene matches. The germline CDR1 and CDR2 sequences are MNHEY and SVGAGI. Use of 60 Vbeta and 13 Jbeta primers characterized the PCR. Repertoires were generated with immunoSEQ multiplex PCR, while TCRdb's copy carries only in-frame clones and drops some. The table shows fewer than 250,000 clones, with about 81% occurring only once. The receptor comes from a man aged 25-45 years in good health and CMV-seropositive. The sample taken for sequencing was PBMCs. The chain employs TRBV6-5 and TRBJ1-5, with 7 bases lining up with TRBD1. The CDR3 sequence: CASSPRQGSQPQHF. In nucleotides, the CDR3 is TGTGCCAGCAGTCCCCGACAGGGCTCTCAGCCCCAGCATTTT.